The T cell receptor (beta chain) described here comes from a study of metastatic and nonmetastatic thyroid tumors (dated by TCRdb to between 2020 and 2021). For context, the study as a whole: Repertoires from peripheral blood and from tumor or nodule tissue samples of malignant and benign thyroid patients were compared. Here is what the overall study found, with its caveats: In both blood and tumor samples, malignant tumors were reported to have significantly higher TCR beta diversity than benign nodules.

The library came from PCR. Sequenced on an Illumina HiSeq 4000. High-throughput sequencing was used to profile the CDR3 region of the TCR beta-chain in every patient. On the authors' methods: A classifier to discriminate distant-metastatic papillary thyroid cancer patients was built from CDR3 differences across clinicopathological groups. The Shannon index was used to assess repertoire diversity, and the Morisita-Horn index was used to assess tumor-blood repertoire similarity. TCRdb reprocessed the public reads (quality trimming at Q25 with fastp, clone calling with MiXCR) and kept in-frame beta chains. TCRdb's processing, not the authors' own work, is the source of the V and J calls. This sample holds tens of thousands of clones; 13% to 15% were observed only once. In total, the top ten clones hold 6.5% of the sample. This clone was seen many times. Its antigen remains unidentified. No base-level quality is on record; no much larger clone is a single base apart.

No treatment had been received by any patient before thyroid surgery. The study retrospectively analysed patient clinical samples collected from the early 2010s to the late 2010s using T-cell receptor beta sequencing. Input material: blood. The origin of this receptor is a male donor with papillary thyroid cancer or a benign thyroid nodule (not recorded which). Some clones in this sample may be carry-over from other donors' samples.

The CDR3 in this case is CATSRGDDTTPDGYTF. In nucleotide form, the sequence is TGTGCCACCAGCAGAGGAGACGACACGACTCCCGATGGCTACACCTTC. The chain is made from TRBV15 and TRBJ1-2, with an unclear D gene assignment. V is pared back by 1 base and J by 6 bases, with 18 bases lying between the germline termini. According to the germline V gene (reference sequence), CDR1 reads LNHNV and CDR2 reads YYDKDF. The CDR3 numbers 16 residues from cysteine through phenylalanine. Here the CDR3 DNA is all that survives: 48 bases in frame from base 1.